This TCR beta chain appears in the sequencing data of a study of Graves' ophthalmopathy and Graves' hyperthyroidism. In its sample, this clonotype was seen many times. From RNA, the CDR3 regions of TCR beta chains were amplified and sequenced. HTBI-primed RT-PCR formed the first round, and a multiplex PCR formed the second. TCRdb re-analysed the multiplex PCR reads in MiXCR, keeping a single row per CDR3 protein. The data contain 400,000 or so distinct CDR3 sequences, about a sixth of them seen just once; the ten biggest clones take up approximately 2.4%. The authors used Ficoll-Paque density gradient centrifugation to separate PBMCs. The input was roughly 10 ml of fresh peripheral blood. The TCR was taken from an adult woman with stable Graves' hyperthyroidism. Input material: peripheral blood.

CDR3 region: CSARDPFTRETQYF. DNA for the CDR3: TGCAGTGCTAGAGATCCTTTCACAAGAGAGACCCAGTACTTC. V is TRBV20-1 and J is TRBJ2-5; D gene unclear. The CDR3 covers 14 residues. V was trimmed by 0 bases and J by 4 bases, leaving 12 bases between them. Germline CDR1 DFQATT, CDR2 SNEGSKA (reference sequence).